The clone carrying this T cell receptor (beta chain) was seen many times. The antigen remains undetermined. Deletions cut 1 base from V and 8 bases from J, with 11 bases between. The CDR3 is 13 residues long. These data originate in a study of early T cells in non-severe SARS-CoV-2 infection. Study-level points and caveats: Clonotype matching in VDJdb favored anti-spike CD8 responses and did not capture private and CD4 specificities.

The library protocol tagged individual cDNA molecules with unique molecular identifiers. In TCRdb, the 5' RACE reads were re-called with MiXCR into one record per CDR3 protein. The profile shows roughly 45,000 distinct CDR3 sequences, about 4.2% of them singletons. Sample: whole blood. The V and J genes are TRBV12-3 or TRBV12-4 and TRBJ1-1; D is unclear. This clonotype was sampled from an adult who was a healthcare worker with PCR-confirmed SARS-CoV-2 infection or an uninfected control (not recorded which). The CDR3, as DNA: TGTGCCAGCAGTTTAGATCTATTGGAGGAAGCTTTCTTT. The encoded protein is CASSLDLLEEAFF.